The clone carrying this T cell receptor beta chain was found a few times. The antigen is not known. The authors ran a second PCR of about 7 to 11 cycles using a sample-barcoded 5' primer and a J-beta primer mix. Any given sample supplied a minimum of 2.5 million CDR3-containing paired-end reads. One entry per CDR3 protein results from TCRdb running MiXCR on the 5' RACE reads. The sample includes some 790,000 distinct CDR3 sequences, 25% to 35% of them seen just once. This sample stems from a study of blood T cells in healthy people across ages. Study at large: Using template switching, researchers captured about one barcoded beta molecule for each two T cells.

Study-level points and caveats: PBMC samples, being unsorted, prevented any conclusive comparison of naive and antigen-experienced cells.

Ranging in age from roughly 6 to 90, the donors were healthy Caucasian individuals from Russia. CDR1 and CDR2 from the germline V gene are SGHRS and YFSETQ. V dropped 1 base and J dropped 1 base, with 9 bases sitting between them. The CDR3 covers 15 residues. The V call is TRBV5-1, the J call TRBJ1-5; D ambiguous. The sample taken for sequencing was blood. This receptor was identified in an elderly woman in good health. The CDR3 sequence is CASSLNGESNQPQHF. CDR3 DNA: TGCGCCAGCAGCTTGAACGGGGAGAGCAATCAGCCCCAGCATTTT.